What follows are 22 T cell receptor beta chains derived from one specimen sequenced in a study of T-cell memory formation after mild COVID-19. MiXCR, run by TCRdb on the 5' RACE reads, gives a single entry per CDR3 protein. The repertoire holds 300,000 or so distinct CDR3 sequences, with 15% to 20% as singletons. The sequenced sample was PBMCs or a T cell subset sorted from them (not recorded which). These receptors were collected from a man aged 18 to 30 who had mild COVID-19 (a few samples of this study predate the infection). Cell type and time point are not known.

This clonotype has a handful of counts. The chain employs TRBV15 and TRBJ1-2; D not certain. The V gene lost 0 bases and the J gene lost 7 bases, with 3 bases spanning the gap. The CDR3 length is 11 residues. Germline CDR1 is LNHNV and CDR2 is YYDKDF (reference sequence). The CDR3 DNA reads as TGTGCCACCAGCAGAGACGGTGGCTACACCTTC. This sequence encodes CATSRDGGYTF.

This clonotype was observed a handful of times. The chain joins TRBV27 to TRBJ1-5; 8 bases fit TRBD1. The germline gives CDR1 MNHEY, CDR2 SMNVEV (reference sequence). Trimming cost V 7 bases and J 7 bases; bases outside gene matches: 9. This CDR3 comprises 14 residues. CDR3 in DNA: TGTGCCAGCAAGGACAGGGCGCAGGAGCAGCCCCAGCATTTT. This sequence encodes CASKDRAQEQPQHF.

This clonotype has a count of ten or more. The chain couples TRBV6-5 to TRBJ2-2; D may correspond to TRBD1 or TRBD2 (5 bases each). Between the trimmed V and J ends, which lost 5 bases and 0 bases, there was a span of 13 bases. Germline V gene sequence: CDR1 MNHEY, CDR2 SVGAGI. This CDR3 comprises 16 residues. CDR3 DNA: TGTGCCAGCAGTCCAGCGCGAGGGGCGAACACCGGGGAGCTGTTTTTT. This sequence encodes CASSPARGANTGELFF.

The chain's CDR3 is CASSLRGLQPQHF. DNA for the CDR3: TGTGCCAGCAGCTTGAGGGGCCTTCAGCCCCAGCATTTT. The chain is built from TRBV7-2 and TRBJ1-5; D is possibly TRBD1 (5 bases). The length of the CDR3 is 13 residues. Trimming shortened V by 3 bases and J by 6 bases, and 9 bases separated the two germline ends. The germline V gene encodes CDR1 SGHTA and CDR2 FQGNSA.

V gene TRBV12-3 or TRBV12-4 combines with J gene TRBJ1-5; a weak D match, TRBD1 (6 bases). This CDR3 has 14 amino acids. V was pared by 5 bases and J by 0 bases, with 8 bases between. In nucleotides, the CDR3 is TGTGCCAGCAGTACAGGGAATAGCAATCAGCCCCAGCATTTT. It codes for CASSTGNSNQPQHF.

The chain uses TRBV20-1 and TRBJ2-1, with 10 bases matching TRBD2. The trim removed 3 bases at V and 7 bases at J, leaving 6 bases unmatched. Germline V lookup: CDR1 DFQATT, CDR2 SNEGSKA (reference sequence). CDR3 length equals 14 residues. The CDR3 sequence: CSARSGGAWNEQFF. Written as DNA, the CDR3 is TGCAGTGCTAGGAGCGGGGGGGCCTGGAATGAGCAGTTCTTC.

This chain connects TRBV12-3 or TRBV12-4 to TRBJ2-3, with D hard to call. This CDR3 has 13 residues. V lost 8 bases to trimming and J lost 3 bases, with 12 bases between them. CDR3 in DNA: TGTGCCAGCGCCTATCTGGGGACAGATACGCAGTATTTT. This encodes CASAYLGTDTQYF.

The chain is built from TRBV25-1 and TRBJ1-4, with 8 bases lining up with TRBD1. The CDR3 consists of 16 residues. Unmatched junction bases numbered 8, after V lost 4 bases and J lost 4 bases. CDR1 is MGHDK, CDR2 SYGVNS, per germline. This chain's CDR3 is CASSAPRQGLNEKLFF. The CDR3 region has the DNA TGTGCCAGCAGTGCACCCCGACAGGGGCTTAATGAAAAACTGTTTTTT.

The V gene is TRBV7-2, the J gene TRBJ2-3, with 9 bases lining up with TRBD2. Germline lookup yields CDR1 SGHTA and CDR2 FQGNSA. V trimming: 5 bases; J trimming: 2 bases; junction bases outside the gene matches: 8. The CDR3 consists of 16 residues. The CDR3 spells CASSQTSGAPTDTQYF. In DNA form, the CDR3 reads TGTGCCAGCAGCCAGACTAGCGGAGCCCCCACAGATACGCAGTATTTT.

The rearrangement uses TRBV7-2 and TRBJ2-1, with 8 positions matching TRBD2. V shed 4 bases, J shed 6 bases, and the junction held 5 bases outside the gene matches. CDR1 is SGHTA, CDR2 FQGNSA, per germline. This CDR3 has 14 amino acids. CDR3 in DNA: TGTGCCAGCAGCTATCGGACTAGCCCCAATGAGCAGTTCTTC. Amino acids: CASSYRTSPNEQFF.

The genes are TRBV6-2 or TRBV6-3 and TRBJ2-1; TRBD2 aligns across 16 bases. Per the germline V gene, CDR1 is MNHEY and CDR2 is SVGEGT. With 0 bases clipped from V and 6 bases from J, the junction kept 5 bases outside the gene matches. This CDR3 region has 18 residues. The DNA of the CDR3 is TGTGCCAGCAGTTACTCGGGGACTAGCGGGGGGGTTGCCAATGAGCAGTTCTTC. Translation gives CASSYSGTSGGVANEQFF.

This chain uses TRBV5-1 with TRBJ1-1; D might be TRBD1 (6 bases). CDR3 length equals 14 residues. Germline V gene lookup returns CDR1 SGHRS and CDR2 YFSETQ. V was clipped by 5 bases and J by 1 base, with 12 bases between them. DNA for the CDR3: TGCGCCAGCAGATGGGGGGCCACGAACACTGAAGCTTTCTTT. The encoded protein is CASRWGATNTEAFF.

The chain uses TRBV29-1 and TRBJ2-3, with D uncertain. V lost 3 bases and J 2 bases, leaving 18 bases between the germline ends. This CDR3 has 16 residues. Germline V gives CDR1 SQVTM, CDR2 ANQGSEA. Here the CDR3 DNA reads TGCAGCGTTGACGGTTGGCGAAGCAACTTCACAGATACGCAGTATTTT. Protein: CSVDGWRSNFTDTQYF.

The V gene is TRBV6-5, the J gene TRBJ1-6; D is uncertain. Germline CDR1 MNHEY, CDR2 SVGAGI. V was pared by 6 bases and J by 9 bases, with 15 bases between. CDR3 length: 14 residues. The CDR3 reads CASSPTVTVSPLHF. The CDR3 nucleotides are TGTGCCAGCAGCCCCACAGTAACGGTTTCACCCCTCCACTTT.

This clonotype was observed at least ten times. CDR3: CASSLEIPYNEQFF. CDR3 bases: TGCGCCAGCAGCCTTGAGATACCTTACAATGAGCAGTTCTTC. The chain is built from TRBV5-1 and TRBJ2-1; D is ambiguous. Deletions cut 4 bases from V and 4 bases from J, with 12 bases between. Germline V CDR1 and CDR2: SGHRS, YFSETQ. CDR3 length equals 14 residues.

The chain employs TRBV5-1 and TRBJ2-3; D is possibly TRBD1 or TRBD2 (7 bases each). Looked up from germline, CDR1 is SGHRS and CDR2 is YFSETQ. Trimming took 4 bases from V and 4 from J, leaving 13 bases between them. The CDR3 contains 14 residues. CDR3 in DNA: TGCGCCAGCAGCCAGGGGGGGGGCCCAGATACGCAGTATTTT. This encodes CASSQGGGPDTQYF.

This clonotype has just a few counts. The gene calls are TRBV7-3 and TRBJ2-1, with 7 bases that match TRBD1. The CDR3 covers 16 residues. Trimming cost V 2 bases and J 2 bases; bases outside gene matches: 6. CDR1 SGHTA and CDR2 FQGTGA come from the germline V gene. CDR3 loop: CASSLRRDRAYNEQFF. The DNA for the CDR3 is TGTGCCAGCAGCTTACGCCGAGACAGGGCCTACAATGAGCAGTTCTTC.

The J gene is TRBJ1-1, the V gene TRBV7-9; maybe TRBD1 (6 bases). Trimming pared 5 bases from V and 1 base from J, leaving 11 bases between. The CDR3 is 14 amino acids. Germline CDR1 SEHNR, CDR2 FQNEAQ (reference sequence). CDR3 sequence reads: CASSARGGNTEAFF. The DNA for the CDR3 is TGTGCCAGCAGCGCCAGGGGTGGGAACACTGAAGCTTTCTTT.

This clonotype was observed a handful of times. This chain links TRBV3-1 with TRBJ2-5, with 8 bases identical to TRBD2. The germline V gene encodes CDR1 LGHDT and CDR2 YNNKEL (reference sequence). The CDR3 contains 16 residues. After removal of 2 bases from V and 7 bases from J, the junction contained 12 bases not matched to a gene. CDR3 DNA: TGTGCCAGCAGCCAACGCCTCCGGGGGGGCCAGGTGACCCAGTACTTC. The encoded protein is CASSQRLRGGQVTQYF.

In this sample, this clonotype turned up a few times. The rearrangement joins TRBV11-2 to TRBJ2-7, with D unclear. CDR1 SGHAT and CDR2 FQNNGV come from the germline V gene. Deletions cut 5 bases from V and 7 bases from J, with 12 bases between. The CDR3 consists of 12 residues. As DNA, the CDR3 is TGTGCCAGCAGCGTGGACCCGGTGGAGCAGTACTTC. This codes for CASSVDPVEQYF.

This clonotype was recorded a few times. The rearrangement joins TRBV7-2 to TRBJ2-3, with 7 bases that match TRBD2. Trimming at V came to 5 bases and at J to 9 bases, leaving 14 bases not matched to a gene. The CDR3 is 15 residues long. The V gene's germline CDR1 is SGHTA and CDR2 FQGNSA. Here the CDR3 DNA reads TGTGCCAGCAGCCCATTCCGGGGGGTAATCGTCACGCAGTATTTT. Protein: CASSPFRGVIVTQYF.

The chain is built from TRBV2 and TRBJ1-2; D is perhaps TRBD1 (5 bases). Germline-derived CDR1 and CDR2 are SNHLY and FYNNEI. The CDR3 is 12 residues long. Trimming cost V 6 bases and J 14 bases, with 19 bases left between them. The CDR3 DNA reads TGTGCCAGCAGCCAGGGAGGGAGCTACGAAACCTTC. It codes for CASSQGGSYETF.